This is a list of T cell receptor beta chains from one sample in a study of T cell changes during pregnancy in multiple sclerosis. Here immunoSEQ multiplex PCR was the method, and the copy in TCRdb shows in-frame clones only, minus some. Here the sample spans 69,000 or so clones, approximately 92% being singletons. This material consisted of peripheral blood, taken in the third trimester of pregnancy. The receptors come from a female donor in good health, enrolled as a control in a pregnancy study. Each CDR3 is given with its conserved first and last residue. The order of the fields is clone size, J gene, V gene, D gene, CDR3 DNA, CDR3 protein. D genes are given only for firm matches. Clone size is stated in some rows and not others, as once, few, many or a class when expanded.

>NA|TRBJ2-5|TRBV2|TRBD2
TGTGCCAGCTGTTGGCTGACTAGCGGGGAGACCCAGTACTTC
CASCWLTSGETQYF
>NA|TRBJ2-1|TRBV7-8|NA
TGTGCCAGCAGCTTAAACAGGGATAAGTTCTTC
CASSLNRDKFF
>few|TRBJ1-5|TRBV7-2|TRBD1
TGTGCCAGCAGCCACATCGACAGGGGGAATCAGCCCCAGCATTTT
CASSHIDRGNQPQHF
>once|TRBJ2-3|TRBV7-9|NA
TGTGCCAGCAGCTTAGGCGGGCCAACCTTAACAGATACGCAGTATTTT
CASSLGGPTLTDTQYF
>NA|TRBJ2-3|TRBV7-9|NA
TGTGCCAGCAGCTTAGGGCGGATCACAGATACGCAGTATTTT
CASSLGRITDTQYF
>NA|TRBJ2-5|TRBV27|TRBD2
TGTGCCAGCAGGAGGAGCGGGAACCAAGAGACCCAGTACTTC
CASRRSGNQETQYF
>few|TRBJ2-3|TRBV6-4|TRBD2
TGTGCCAGCAGTGAGGGGGGGAGCGGCACAGATACGCAGTATTTT
CASSEGGSGTDTQYF
>NA|TRBJ1-2|TRBV6-1|NA
TGTGCCAGCAGTGAAGTAGGGGGAACTTATGGCTACACCTTC
CASSEVGGTYGYTF
>NA|TRBJ2-7|TRBV6-6|TRBD2
TGTGCCAGCAGCGGACTAGTCTACGAGCAGTACTTC
CASSGLVYEQYF
>few|TRBJ1-1|TRBV29-1|NA
TGCAGCGTGGACAGCAAGAACACTGAAGCTTTCTTT
CSVDSKNTEAFF
>NA|TRBJ2-7|TRBV6-5|NA
TGTGCCAGCAGTTATGGGGTCCAGGGGGGAACCTACGAGCAGTACTTC
CASSYGVQGGTYEQYF
>NA|TRBJ1-3|TRBV11-2|NA
TGTGCCAGCAGCTTAGCACAGGGAAACTCTGGAAACACCATATATTTT
CASSLAQGNSGNTIYF
>NA|TRBJ1-1|TRBV7-9|NA
TGTGCCAGCAGCTTAGTGGCAGGAATCGAAGCTTTCTTT
CASSLVAGIEAFF
>NA|TRBJ2-7|TRBV9|TRBD1
TGTGCCAGCAGCGAGCAGACAGGGGCAATTATCTACGAGCAGTACTTC
CASSEQTGAIIYEQYF
>NA|TRBJ1-5|TRBV28|NA
TGTGCCAGCCTGGCGGGGGGTCAGCCCCAGCATTTT
CASLAGGQPQHF
>NA|TRBJ2-3|TRBV10-3|NA
TGTGCCATCAGTTTTCGGGACTCTCTCACAGATACGCAGTATTTT
CAISFRDSLTDTQYF
>NA|TRBJ2-5|TRBV28|NA
TGTGCCAGCAGCCCTCCACAGGGTGGCGAGACCCAGTACTTC
CASSPPQGGETQYF
>NA|TRBJ2-1|TRBV7-6|NA
TGTGCCAGCAGCTTTAACAGCCTAAACTCCCAGGGCAATGAGCAGTTCTTC
CASSFNSLNSQGNEQFF
>once|TRBJ2-1|TRBV6-1|NA
TGTGCCAGCAGTGAAGTAGCGGAACACTACAATGAGCAGTTCTTC
CASSEVAEHYNEQFF
>NA|TRBJ2-1|TRBV10-1|NA
TGCGCCAGCCGCGGGACAGCCTCCTACAATGAGCAGTTCTTC
CASRGTASYNEQFF
>NA|TRBJ1-2|TRBV30|NA
TGTGCCTGGGGGTACGAGAGGGGCTACACCTTC
CAWGYERGYTF
>once|TRBJ2-6|TRBV6-1|TRBD1
TGTGCCAGCAGTGCATGGGGACAGGGCTCTTCGGCCAACGTCCTGACTTTC
CASSAWGQGSSANVLTF
>NA|TRBJ1-1|TRBV28|NA
TGTGCCAGCGTGGGGAGGGGCCCTGAAGCTTTCTTT
CASVGRGPEAFF
>NA|TRBJ2-5|TRBV19|TRBD1
TGTGCCAATCACTCCGACAGGGCACAAGAGACCCAGTACTTC
CANHSDRAQETQYF
>NA|TRBJ1-4|TRBV19|NA
TGTGCCAGTAGCCCAGGTTCGCGTAATGAAAAACTGTTTTTT
CASSPGSRNEKLFF
>NA|TRBJ2-3|TRBV5-1|NA
TGCGCCAGCAGCTACGGAGATACGCAGTATTTT
CASSYGDTQYF
>NA|TRBJ2-1|TRBV19|TRBD2
TGTGCCAGTAGTGCCTCACCTAGCGGGGGGAGCTATGAGCAGTTCTTC
CASSASPSGGSYEQFF
>NA|TRBJ2-7|TRBV6-5|NA
TGTGCCAGCGGTCTAGGATACGAGCAGTACTTC
CASGLGYEQYF
>NA|TRBJ2-7|TRBV19|TRBD2
TGTGCCAGCAAAAGGGCGGGAGAATCCTACGAGCAGTACTTC
CASKRAGESYEQYF
>NA|TRBJ1-1|TRBV10-3|NA
TGTGCCATCAGCCCGAGTGGGAGAGAACTGAACACTGAAGCTTTCTTT
CAISPSGRELNTEAFF
>once|TRBJ2-7|TRBV28|TRBD2
TGTGCCAGCAGTTCACCGGGACTAGCGACGGCAGAGCAGTACTTC
CASSSPGLATAEQYF
>NA|TRBJ2-3|TRBV11-2|TRBD1
TGTGCCAGCAGCTTAGTCGCAGGGGGCCTCCCAGATACGCAGTATTTT
CASSLVAGGLPDTQYF
>NA|TRBJ2-1|TRBV29-1|TRBD2
TGCAGCGGCGACAGCGGGAGGTCCAACAATGAGCAGTTCTTC
CSGDSGRSNNEQFF
>once|TRBJ2-7|TRBV5-6|TRBD1
TGTGCCAGCAGCTTAGGGGGCGTGGTAGCCTACGAGCAGTACTTC
CASSLGGVVAYEQYF
>NA|TRBJ2-7|TRBV30|NA
TGTGCCGGGAGGAAGGGGTTAAACGAGCAGTACTTC
CAGRKGLNEQYF
>NA|TRBJ2-1|TRBV5-6|NA
TGTGCCAGCAGCTTGGAGGCAGGGAACCTTTACAATGAGCAGTTCTTC
CASSLEAGNLYNEQFF
>NA|TRBJ2-7|TRBV7-3|NA
TGTGCCAGCAGCTTAAACGTGGGCGGGTACGAGCAGTACTTC
CASSLNVGGYEQYF
>NA|TRBJ2-7|TRBV13|NA
TGTGCCAGCACCAAAGTAGGGGACGAGCAGTACTTC
CASTKVGDEQYF
>once|TRBJ2-7|TRBV6-5|TRBD1
TGTGCCAGCAGCGGGACAGGGGGAGACGAGCAGTACTTC
CASSGTGGDEQYF
>NA|TRBJ2-7|TRBV11-2|TRBD2
TGTGCCAGCAGCTTAGATCTGACGAGCGGGGGTCTCGAGCAGTACTTC
CASSLDLTSGGLEQYF
>NA|TRBJ1-2|TRBV6-5|NA
TGTGCCAGCAGAGAAAGAGGAACTAACTATGGCTACACCTTC
CASRERGTNYGYTF
>NA|TRBJ1-1|TRBV27|TRBD1
TGTGCCAGCAGCCTCGGACAGGGGGCAGCTGAAGCTTTCTTT
CASSLGQGAAEAFF
>few|TRBJ2-3|TRBV19|TRBD1
TGTGCCAGTAGGCGGACAGGGAAGGGAGATACGCAGTATTTT
CASRRTGKGDTQYF
>NA|TRBJ1-2|TRBV6-1|NA
TGTGCCAGCCTGGAAGGAGGGGGGGACGGCTATGGCTACACCTTC
CASLEGGGDGYGYTF
>NA|TRBJ1-2|TRBV19|NA
TGTGCCAGTAGTACCTTTTCCACCGGACGGAGGGATGGCTACACCTTC
CASSTFSTGRRDGYTF
>NA|TRBJ1-5|TRBV10-3|TRBD1
TGTGCCATCAGCAGACAGGGAGGTCAGCCCCAGCATTTT
CAISRQGGQPQHF
>once|TRBJ2-7|TRBV5-3|NA
TGTGCCAGAAGCTTCTCTTTCTACGAGCAGTACTTC
CARSFSFYEQYF
>NA|TRBJ1-2|TRBV28|NA
TGTGCCAGCAGTTTATATCAGGGGAACTATGGCTACACCTTC
CASSLYQGNYGYTF
>NA|TRBJ2-1|TRBV7-3|NA
TGTGCCAGCAGCTTAAAACCTGCGGGGCCCTACAATGAGCAGTTCTTC
CASSLKPAGPYNEQFF
>NA|TRBJ2-7|TRBV7-8|TRBD1
TGTGCCAGCAGCCTACGGGACAGTGGCTCCTACGAGCAGTACTTC
CASSLRDSGSYEQYF